This T cell receptor beta chain was profiled in a study of identical twins. CDR1 and CDR2 (germline): SGHRS, YFSETQ. This CDR3 is built from 15 residues. Trimming pared 0 bases from V and 10 bases from J, leaving 14 bases between. TCRdb re-called the 5' RACE reads with MiXCR, one entry per CDR3 protein. The data contain about 470,000 distinct CDR3 sequences, roughly 26% of them singletons. This clonotype came up a few times. The antigen is unknown. General study findings and limits: Within cord blood, abundant beta clonotypes carried fewer insertions, but memory repertoires showed no such trend. Beta out-of-frame sequences showed weaker excess sharing between twins. Invariant MAIT and iNKT cells could partly confound zero-insertion analyses.

The same specimen was also included in a second study, on T cells expressing NK-cell markers. Turning to that study: Several of the donors carried dominant NKG2C+ clonotypes that took up 1.0-7.0% of their CD8+ T cells.

Source material: CD4+ T cells sorted from blood. V gene TRBV5-1 combines with J gene TRBJ1-6; TRBD1 is a possible D gene (5 bases). This TCR was sampled from a woman younger than 35 in good health. Here the CDR3 DNA reads TGCGCCAGCAGCTTGGTTTGGCAGGGTGGCTCACCCCTCCACTTT. This sequence encodes CASSLVWQGGSPLHF.